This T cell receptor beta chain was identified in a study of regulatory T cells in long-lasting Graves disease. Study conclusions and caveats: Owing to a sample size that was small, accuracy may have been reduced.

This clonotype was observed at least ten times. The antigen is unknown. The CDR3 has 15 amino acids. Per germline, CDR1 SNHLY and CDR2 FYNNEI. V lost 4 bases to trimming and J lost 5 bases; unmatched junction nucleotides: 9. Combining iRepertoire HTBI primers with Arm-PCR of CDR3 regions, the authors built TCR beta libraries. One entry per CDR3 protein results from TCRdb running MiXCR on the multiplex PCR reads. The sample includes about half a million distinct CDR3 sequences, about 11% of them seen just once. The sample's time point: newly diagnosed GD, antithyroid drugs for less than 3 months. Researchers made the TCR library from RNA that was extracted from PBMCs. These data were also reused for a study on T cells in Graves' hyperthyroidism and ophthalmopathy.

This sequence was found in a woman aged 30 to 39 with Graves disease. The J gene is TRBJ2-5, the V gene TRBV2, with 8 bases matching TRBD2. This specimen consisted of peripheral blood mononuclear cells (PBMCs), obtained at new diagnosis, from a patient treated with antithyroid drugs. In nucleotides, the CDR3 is TGTGCCAGCAGTGTTACGGGAGGGGCAGGGGAGACCCAGTACTTC. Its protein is CASSVTGGAGETQYF.